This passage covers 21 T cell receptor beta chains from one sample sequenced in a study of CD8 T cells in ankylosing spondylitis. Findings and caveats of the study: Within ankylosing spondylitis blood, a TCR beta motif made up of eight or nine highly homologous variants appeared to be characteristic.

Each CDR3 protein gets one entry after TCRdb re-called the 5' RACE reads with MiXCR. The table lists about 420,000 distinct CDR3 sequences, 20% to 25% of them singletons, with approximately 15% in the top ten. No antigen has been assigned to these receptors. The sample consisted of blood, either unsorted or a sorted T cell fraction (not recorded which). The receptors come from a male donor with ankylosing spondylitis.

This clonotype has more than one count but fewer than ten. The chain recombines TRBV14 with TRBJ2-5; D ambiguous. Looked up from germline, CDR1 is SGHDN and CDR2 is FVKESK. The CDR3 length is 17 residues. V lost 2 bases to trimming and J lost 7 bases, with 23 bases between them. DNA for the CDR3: TGTGCCAGCAGCCAATTAGACGGCCAGCGCCGGGTTGGGACCCAGTACTTC. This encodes CASSQLDGQRRVGTQYF.

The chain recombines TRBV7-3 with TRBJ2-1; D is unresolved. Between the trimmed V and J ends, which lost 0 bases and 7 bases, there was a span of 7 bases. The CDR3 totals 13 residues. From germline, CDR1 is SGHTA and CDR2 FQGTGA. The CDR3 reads CASSLTALNEQFF. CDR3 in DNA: TGTGCCAGCAGCTTAACGGCCCTTAATGAGCAGTTCTTC.

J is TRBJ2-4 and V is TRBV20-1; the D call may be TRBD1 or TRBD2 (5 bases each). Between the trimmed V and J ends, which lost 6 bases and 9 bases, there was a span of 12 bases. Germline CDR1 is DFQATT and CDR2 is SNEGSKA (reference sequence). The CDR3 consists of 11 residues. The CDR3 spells CSATGTSIQYF. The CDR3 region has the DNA TGCAGTGCAACCGGGACCTCCATTCAGTACTTC.

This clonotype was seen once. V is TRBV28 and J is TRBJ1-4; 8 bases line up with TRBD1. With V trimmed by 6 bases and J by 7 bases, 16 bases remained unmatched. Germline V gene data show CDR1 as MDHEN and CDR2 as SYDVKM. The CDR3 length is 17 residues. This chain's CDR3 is CASSLIGFRGPIEKLFF. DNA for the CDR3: TGTGCCAGCAGCCTTATAGGGTTCAGGGGGCCGATTGAAAAACTGTTTTTT. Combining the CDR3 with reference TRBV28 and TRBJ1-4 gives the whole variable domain DVKVTQSSRYLVKRTGEKVFLECVQDMDHENMFWYRQDPGLGLRLIYFSYDVKMKEKGDIPEGYSVSREKKERFSLILESASTNQTSMYLCASSLIGFRGPIEKLFFGSGTQLSVL.

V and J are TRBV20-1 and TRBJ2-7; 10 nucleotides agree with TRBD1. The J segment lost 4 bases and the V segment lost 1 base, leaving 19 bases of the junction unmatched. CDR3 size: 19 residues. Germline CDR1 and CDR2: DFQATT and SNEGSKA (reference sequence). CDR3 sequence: CSARVSRGTGVQGPYEQYF. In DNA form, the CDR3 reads TGCAGTGCTAGAGTCAGTCGAGGGACAGGGGTCCAAGGACCTTACGAGCAGTACTTC.

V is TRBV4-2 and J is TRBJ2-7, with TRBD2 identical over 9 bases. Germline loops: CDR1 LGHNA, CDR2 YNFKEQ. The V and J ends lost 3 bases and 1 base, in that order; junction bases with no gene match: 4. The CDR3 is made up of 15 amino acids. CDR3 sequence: CASSQPTSGSYEQYF. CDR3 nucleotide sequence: TGTGCCAGCAGCCAGCCGACTAGCGGATCCTACGAGCAGTACTTC.

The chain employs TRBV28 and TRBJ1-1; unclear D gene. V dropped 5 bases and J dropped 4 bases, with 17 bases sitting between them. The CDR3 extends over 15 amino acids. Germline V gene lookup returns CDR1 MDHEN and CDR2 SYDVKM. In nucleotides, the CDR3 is TGTGCCAGCAGTCCGACACCCGCGGCGGGCACTGAAGCTTTCTTT. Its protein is CASSPTPAAGTEAFF.

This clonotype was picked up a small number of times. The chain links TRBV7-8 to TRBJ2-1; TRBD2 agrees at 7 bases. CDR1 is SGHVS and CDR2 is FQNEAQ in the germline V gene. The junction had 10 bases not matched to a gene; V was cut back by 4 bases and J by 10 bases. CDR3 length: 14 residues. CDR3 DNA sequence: TGTGCCAGCAGCTCTATGCGGGGAGGGAAGGAGCAGTTCTTC. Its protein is CASSSMRGGKEQFF.

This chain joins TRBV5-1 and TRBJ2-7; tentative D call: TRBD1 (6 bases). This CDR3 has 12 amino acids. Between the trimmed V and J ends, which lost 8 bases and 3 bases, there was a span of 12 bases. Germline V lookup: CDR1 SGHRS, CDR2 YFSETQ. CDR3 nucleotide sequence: TGCGCCAGTGGGGACAAGCACTACGAGCAGTACTTC. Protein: CASGDKHYEQYF.

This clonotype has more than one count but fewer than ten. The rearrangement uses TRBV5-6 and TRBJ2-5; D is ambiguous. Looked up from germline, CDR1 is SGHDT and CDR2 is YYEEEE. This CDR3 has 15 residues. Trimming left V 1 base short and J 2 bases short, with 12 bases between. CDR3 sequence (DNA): TGTGCCAGCAGCTTGAGGGATTTCGGGCAAGAGACCCAGTACTTC. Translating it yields CASSLRDFGQETQYF.

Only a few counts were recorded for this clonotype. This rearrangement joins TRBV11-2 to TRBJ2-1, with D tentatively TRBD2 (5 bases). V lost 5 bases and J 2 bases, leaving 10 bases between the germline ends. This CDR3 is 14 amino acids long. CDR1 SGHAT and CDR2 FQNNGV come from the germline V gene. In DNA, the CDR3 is TGTGCCAGCAGCCGAACGACTACCTACAATGAGCAGTTCTTC. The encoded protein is CASSRTTTYNEQFF.

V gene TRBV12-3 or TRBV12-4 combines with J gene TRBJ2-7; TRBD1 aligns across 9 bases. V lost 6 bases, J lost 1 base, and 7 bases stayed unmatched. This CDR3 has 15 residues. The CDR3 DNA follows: TGTGCCAGCAGGTGGACAGGGGACAGATCCTACGAGCAGTACTTC. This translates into CASRWTGDRSYEQYF.

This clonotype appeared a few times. As DNA, the CDR3 is TGTGCCAGCAGCCAATACGTAGCAGCAGATACGCAGTATTTT. Protein product: CASSQYVAADTQYF. The chain has TRBV3-1 and TRBJ2-3; D unresolved. The CDR3 is 14 amino acids. The germline gives CDR1 LGHDT, CDR2 YNNKEL (reference sequence). V was shortened by 2 bases and J by 4 bases, with 10 bases between the two germline ends.

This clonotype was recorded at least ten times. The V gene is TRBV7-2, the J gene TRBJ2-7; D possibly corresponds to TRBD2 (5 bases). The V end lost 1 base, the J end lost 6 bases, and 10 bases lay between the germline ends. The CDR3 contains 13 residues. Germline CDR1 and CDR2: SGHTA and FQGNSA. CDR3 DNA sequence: TGTGCCAGCAGCTTAGTTCCTGGAGGCGAGCAGTACTTC. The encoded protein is CASSLVPGGEQYF.

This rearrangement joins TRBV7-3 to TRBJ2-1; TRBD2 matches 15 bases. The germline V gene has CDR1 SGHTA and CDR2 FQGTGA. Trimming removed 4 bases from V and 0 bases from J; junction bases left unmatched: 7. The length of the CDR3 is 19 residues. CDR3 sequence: CASSSRTSGRVGSYNEQFF. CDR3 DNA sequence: TGTGCCAGCAGCTCCCGGACTAGCGGGAGGGTGGGCTCCTACAATGAGCAGTTCTTC.

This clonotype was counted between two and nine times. Here the CDR3 DNA reads TGCGCCAGCAGCTTGGAAGGGACTAGCGGCACAGATACGCAGTATTTT. Translated: CASSLEGTSGTDTQYF. The chain employs TRBV5-1 and TRBJ2-3; 10 nucleotides align to TRBD2. Germline CDR1 reads SGHRS; CDR2 reads YFSETQ. V shed 0 bases and J 1 base; nucleotides not matched to a gene: 2. The CDR3 contains 16 residues.

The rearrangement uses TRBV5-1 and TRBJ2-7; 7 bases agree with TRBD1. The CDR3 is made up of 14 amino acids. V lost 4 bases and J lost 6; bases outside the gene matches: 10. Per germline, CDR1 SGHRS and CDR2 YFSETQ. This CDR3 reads CASSPRQGLAEQYF. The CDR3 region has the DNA TGCGCCAGCAGCCCAAGACAGGGCTTGGCCGAGCAGTACTTC. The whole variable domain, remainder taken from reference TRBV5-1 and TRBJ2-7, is KAGVTQTPRYLIKTRGQQVTLSCSPISGHRSVSWYQQTPGQGLQFLFEYFSETQRNKGNFPGRFSGRQFSNSRSEMNVSTLELGDSALYLCASSPRQGLAEQYFGPGTRLTVT.

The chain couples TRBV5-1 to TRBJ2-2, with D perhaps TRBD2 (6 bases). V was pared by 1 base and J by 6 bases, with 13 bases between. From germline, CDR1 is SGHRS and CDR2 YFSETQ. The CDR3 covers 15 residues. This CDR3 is CASSLIGLPPGELFF. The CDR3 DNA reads TGCGCCAGCAGCTTGATCGGACTACCCCCCGGGGAGCTGTTTTTT.

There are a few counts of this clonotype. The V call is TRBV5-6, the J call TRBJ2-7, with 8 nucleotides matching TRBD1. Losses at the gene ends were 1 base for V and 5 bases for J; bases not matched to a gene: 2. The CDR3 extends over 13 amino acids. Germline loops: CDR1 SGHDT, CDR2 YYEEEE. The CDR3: CASSLYRGNEQYF. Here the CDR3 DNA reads TGTGCCAGCAGCTTGTACAGGGGGAACGAGCAGTACTTC.

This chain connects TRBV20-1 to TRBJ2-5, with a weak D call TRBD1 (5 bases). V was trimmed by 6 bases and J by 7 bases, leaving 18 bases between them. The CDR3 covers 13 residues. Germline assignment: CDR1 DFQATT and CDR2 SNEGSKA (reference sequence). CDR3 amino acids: CSARLDSSGTQYF. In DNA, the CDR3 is TGCAGTGCCAGATTAGACAGCTCGGGGACCCAGTACTTC.

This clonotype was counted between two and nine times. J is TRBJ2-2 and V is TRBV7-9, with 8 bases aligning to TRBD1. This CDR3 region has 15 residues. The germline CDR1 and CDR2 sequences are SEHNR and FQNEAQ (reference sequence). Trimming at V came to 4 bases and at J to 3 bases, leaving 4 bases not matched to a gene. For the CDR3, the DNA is TGTGCCAGCAGCTCCGGACAGGGCCACACCGGGGAGCTGTTTTTT. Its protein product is CASSSGQGHTGELFF.